The clone carrying this TCR beta chain has a handful of counts. The CDR3 covers 13 residues. Germline assignment: CDR1 SEHNR and CDR2 FQNEAQ (reference sequence). J was trimmed by 4 bases and V by 5 bases; bases with no gene match: 3. Using its own MiXCR run on the RT-PCR reads, TCRdb lists one record per CDR3 protein. The repertoire holds 800,000 to 1,000,000 distinct CDR3 sequences, with approximately 18% as singletons. This entry is derived from a study of patients and donors after allogeneic stem cell transplantation. The receptor's source is a human donor who was either an allogeneic HSCT recipient or a stem cell or donor lymphocyte infusion donor (not recorded which). It is not recorded whose cells these are; they may come from a transplant donor. This chain connects TRBV7-9 to TRBJ1-1; 8 bases match TRBD1. Sequencing was performed on blood, either unsorted or a sorted T cell fraction (not recorded which). The chain's CDR3 is CASSKTGVTEAFF. For the CDR3, the DNA is TGTGCCAGCAGCAAGACAGGGGTCACTGAAGCTTTCTTT. The complete variable domain, with remaining parts taken from reference TRBV7-9 and TRBJ1-1, reads DTGVSQNPRHKITKRGQNVTFRCDPISEHNRLYWYRQTLGQGPEFLTYFQNEAQLEKSRLLSDRFSAERPKGSFSTLEIQRTEQGDSAMYLCASSKTGVTEAFFGQGTRLTVV.